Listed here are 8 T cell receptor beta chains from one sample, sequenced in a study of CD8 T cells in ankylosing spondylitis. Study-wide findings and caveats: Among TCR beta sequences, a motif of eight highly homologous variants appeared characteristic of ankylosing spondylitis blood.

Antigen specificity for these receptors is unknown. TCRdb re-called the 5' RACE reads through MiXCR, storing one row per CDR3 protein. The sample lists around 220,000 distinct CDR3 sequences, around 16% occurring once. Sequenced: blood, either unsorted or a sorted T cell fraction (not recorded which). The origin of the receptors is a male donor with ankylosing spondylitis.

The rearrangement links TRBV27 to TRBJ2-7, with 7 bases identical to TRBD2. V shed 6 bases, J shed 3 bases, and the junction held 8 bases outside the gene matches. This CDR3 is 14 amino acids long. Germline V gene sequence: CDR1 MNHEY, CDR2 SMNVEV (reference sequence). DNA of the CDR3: TGTGCCAGCAGCCAGCGGGGTCTAGTCTACGAGCAGTACTTC. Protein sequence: CASSQRGLVYEQYF.

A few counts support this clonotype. The DNA of the CDR3 is TGTGCCAGCAGTTTGGGGACCCCAGATAGCAATCAGCCCCAGCATTTT. Translating gives CASSLGTPDSNQPQHF. This chain joins TRBV6-2 or TRBV6-3 and TRBJ1-5, with a possible D match to TRBD1 (5 bases). This CDR3 spans 16 amino acids. CDR1 is MNHEY, CDR2 SVGEGT, per germline. Trimming cost V 4 bases and J 0 bases, with 13 bases left between them.

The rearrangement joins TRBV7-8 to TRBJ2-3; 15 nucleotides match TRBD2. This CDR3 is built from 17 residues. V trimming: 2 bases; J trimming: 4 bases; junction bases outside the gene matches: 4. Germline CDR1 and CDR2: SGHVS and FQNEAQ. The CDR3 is CASSLRGTSGGPDTQYF. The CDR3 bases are TGTGCCAGCAGCTTACGGGGGACTAGCGGGGGGCCAGATACGCAGTATTTT.

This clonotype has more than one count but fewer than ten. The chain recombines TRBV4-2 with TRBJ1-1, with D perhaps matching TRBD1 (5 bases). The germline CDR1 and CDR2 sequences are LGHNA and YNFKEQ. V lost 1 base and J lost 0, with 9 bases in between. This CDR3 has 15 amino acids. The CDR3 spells CASSQGGALNTEAFF. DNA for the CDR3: TGTGCCAGCAGCCAAGGCGGGGCCCTGAACACTGAAGCTTTCTTT.

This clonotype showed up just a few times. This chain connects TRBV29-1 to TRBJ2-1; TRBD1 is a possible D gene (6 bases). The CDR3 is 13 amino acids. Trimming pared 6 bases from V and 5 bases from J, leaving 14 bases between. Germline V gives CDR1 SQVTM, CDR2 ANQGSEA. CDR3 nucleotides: TGCAGCGTAGGTTCTGGGGACAACAATGAGCAGTTCTTC. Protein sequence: CSVGSGDNNEQFF.

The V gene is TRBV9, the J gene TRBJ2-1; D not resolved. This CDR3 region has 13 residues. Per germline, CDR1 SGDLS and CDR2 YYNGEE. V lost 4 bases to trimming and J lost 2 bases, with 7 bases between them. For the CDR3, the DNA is TGTGCCAGCAGCCCCAGTACCTACAATGAGCAGTTCTTC. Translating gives CASSPSTYNEQFF.

The CDR3 is CSASSAFSGYEQYF. The DNA for the CDR3 is TGCAGTGCTAGTAGCGCATTCAGCGGCTACGAGCAGTACTTC. This chain connects TRBV20-1 to TRBJ2-7, with D possibly being TRBD2 (5 bases). The CDR3 totals 14 residues. The germline V gene has CDR1 DFQATT and CDR2 SNEGSKA (reference sequence). V lost 3 bases to trimming and J lost 3 bases, with 15 bases between them.

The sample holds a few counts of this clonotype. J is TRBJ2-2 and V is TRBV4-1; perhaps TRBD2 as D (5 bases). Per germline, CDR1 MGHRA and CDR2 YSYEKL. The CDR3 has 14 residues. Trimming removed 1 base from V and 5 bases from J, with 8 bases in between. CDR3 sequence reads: CASSQATGTGELFF. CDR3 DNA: TGCGCCAGCAGCCAAGCCACGGGGACCGGGGAGCTGTTTTTT.